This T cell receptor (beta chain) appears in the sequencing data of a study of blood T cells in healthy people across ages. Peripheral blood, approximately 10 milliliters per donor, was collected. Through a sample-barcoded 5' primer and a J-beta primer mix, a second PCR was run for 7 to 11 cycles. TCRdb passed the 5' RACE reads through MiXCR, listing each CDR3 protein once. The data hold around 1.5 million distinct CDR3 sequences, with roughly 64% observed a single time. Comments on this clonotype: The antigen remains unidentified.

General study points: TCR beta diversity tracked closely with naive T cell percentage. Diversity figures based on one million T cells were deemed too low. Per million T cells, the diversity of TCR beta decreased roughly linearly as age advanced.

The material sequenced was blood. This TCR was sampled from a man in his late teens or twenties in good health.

CDR3 loop: CASRGPGQGEQFF. For the CDR3, the DNA is TGTGCCAGCAGGGGGCCGGGACAGGGTGAGCAGTTCTTC. The chain uses TRBV6-1 and TRBJ2-1; 9 bases align to TRBD1. The ends lost 6 bases at V and 9 bases at J; junction bases unmatched: 6. The CDR3 is 13 amino acids. Germline V lookup: CDR1 MNHNS, CDR2 SASEGT.